These 7 T cell receptor beta chains originate from one sample sequenced in a study of shared clonotypes between healthy human individuals. TCRdb's table, derived via immunoSEQ multiplex PCR, lists solely in-frame clones and lacks some. The sample consists of fewer than 1 million clones, 90% to 98% of them appearing once. Naive CD8 isolation took CD45RO-negative cells positively selected for CCR7 and excluded terminally differentiated effector memory CD45RA+ cells. The sequenced sample was naive CD8+ T cells sorted from blood. These receptors were obtained from a man aged 25-45 years in good health.

V is TRBV5-1 and J is TRBJ2-7; TRBD2 is a possible D gene (5 bases). Germline V gives CDR1 SGHRS, CDR2 YFSETQ. Trimming removed 5 bases from V and 3 bases from J, with 12 bases in between. CDR3 length: 13 amino acids. Here the CDR3 reads CASRPPRGYEQYF. CDR3 bases: TGCGCCAGCAGACCGCCCCGGGGCTACGAGCAGTACTTC.

The genes are TRBV27 and TRBJ2-7, with D tentatively TRBD2 (6 bases). Germline V CDR1 and CDR2: MNHEY, SMNVEV (reference sequence). The germline V and J ends were trimmed by 2 bases and 0 bases, with 14 bases remaining between them. The CDR3 is 16 amino acids. CDR3 amino acids: CASSLDSGGSSYEQYF. CDR3 in DNA: TGTGCCAGCAGTTTAGATAGCGGAGGAAGCTCCTACGAGCAGTACTTC.

This clone was seen a single time. The gene calls are TRBV10-2 and TRBJ2-1; D unresolved. The CDR3 spans 13 residues. CDR1 and CDR2 from the germline V gene are WSHSY and SAAADI. V shed 0 bases and J shed 8 bases, with 8 bases lying between them. The CDR3 region has the DNA TGCGCCAGCAGTGAGTCCCTGGGATATGAGCAGTTCTTC. Amino acids: CASSESLGYEQFF.

The chain is built from TRBV7-9 and TRBJ2-6; 7 positions agree with TRBD2. V was clipped by 3 bases and J by 4 bases; unmatched bases: 15. CDR1 SEHNR and CDR2 FQNEAQ come from the germline V gene (reference sequence). The CDR3 loop spans 19 amino acids. The CDR3 DNA sequence: TGTGCCAGCAGCTTTACTCGGGGGGACGAACTGGGAGGGGCCAACGTCCTGACTTTC. It translates to CASSFTRGDELGGANVLTF.

The rearrangement links TRBV7-2 to TRBJ2-7; D uncertain. This CDR3 is 13 amino acids long. Germline V CDR1 and CDR2: SGHTA, FQGNSA. Trimming pared 5 bases from V and 12 bases from J, leaving 20 bases between. The CDR3 region is CASSLSNPFSGYF. CDR3 in DNA: TGTGCCAGCAGCCTTTCGAACCCCTTCAGTGGGTACTTC.

The J gene is TRBJ2-5, the V gene TRBV2, with 7 positions matching TRBD2. The trim removed 11 bases at V and 2 bases at J, leaving 8 bases unmatched. From germline, CDR1 is SNHLY and CDR2 FYNNEI. The CDR3 sequence is 13 residues long. The CDR3 is CAGPWGGQETQYF. The CDR3 coding sequence is TGTGCCGGACCTTGGGGAGGGCAAGAGACCCAGTACTTC.

The chain uses TRBV9 and TRBJ2-4; 12 bases align to TRBD2. After removal of 4 bases from V and 6 bases from J, the junction contained 5 bases not matched to a gene. The CDR3 consists of 15 residues. Germline CDR1 SGDLS, CDR2 YYNGEE. In DNA, the CDR3 is TGTGCCAGCAGCTCCCAGGGACTAGCGGGAAACATTCAGTACTTC. It translates to CASSSQGLAGNIQYF.